The sequence of this TCR beta chain was determined in a study of long-term antiretroviral therapy in people with HIV (dated by TCRdb to between 2022 and 2023). Broadly, across the study: The earliest samples were collected about a decade before the 2015 WHO recommendation for immediate ART, when ART was typically delayed until CD4 counts fell. This retrospective serial study examined whether starting ART and sustained HIV suppression were associated with changes in the composition and diversity of the TRB repertoire in peripheral blood. The cohort contributed about 200 cryopreserved PBMC samples from 30 adults with confirmed HIV infection, collected serially over a mean of approximately 6 years (range 1-12). About 40% of the 30 participants with HIV were female. Test extractions of a monoclonal T-cell line alongside 30 to 35 polyclonal samples showed no cross-contamination during QIAcube processing.

Inclusion was restricted to participants for whom at least one PBMC sample before ART initiation and at least two post-ART samples were available. Every participant with HIV received treatment in the United States of America. Before DNA extraction, cryopreserved samples of roughly 1-10 million PBMC were thawed and washed. At the time of the earliest PBMC sample for each participant with HIV, ages ranged from 23 to 54 years. Per participant, PBMC samples came from 1-4 timepoints prior to ART initiation and 2-8 timepoints following ART initiation, for a median of 7 samples. For every participant, serial HIV viral load, CD4+ T-cell count, ART history and demographic data were obtained. Using a Qiagen kit on a QIAcube, genomic DNA was extracted from unsorted PBMC, with samples processed in batches of 12. Here is what the overall study found, with its caveats: At every time point, the repertoire was dominated by expanded TRB clones first identified before ART initiation, although this dominance fluctuated and, in many PLHIV, declined after ART. Compared with controls, HIV repertoires had narrower CDR3 length ranges, and the network structure pointed to an antigen-experienced repertoire that shifted only slightly toward naive after ART. The samples span the years 2004 to 2017, and the ART regimens used may be less effective than current regimens. No data were available on ART adherence, viral resistance or therapy changes, limiting inferences about post-ART repertoire changes. Starting ART was linked to a significant rise in TRB diversity, yet even after long-term ART the diversity remained significantly lower than in transplant donor controls. Because cell numbers in pre-ART samples were limited, unsorted PBMC were profiled instead of sorted CD4+ and CD8+ T cells. Limited PBMC availability meant only the TCR beta chain was sequenced, without alpha chain pairing.

Points on this clone: Its antigen remains undetermined. No base qualities exist here, and no much larger clone lies one base off it.

V is pruned by 7 bases and J by 6 bases, leaving 20 bases of the junction without a gene match. The germline V gene provides CDR1 MDHEN and CDR2 SYDVKM. From the cysteine through the phenylalanine, the CDR3 covers 18 amino acids. CDR3 DNA only is kept here, 54 bases in frame from base 1. Sequencing of the TRB variable region was done with the immunoSEQ hsTCRB v3.0 assay at survey level resolution. A depth of about 40,000-50,000 T-cell genomes per sample was targeted for TRB sequencing. TRB libraries were pooled and sequenced on an Illumina MiSeq using a v3 150-cycle kit. The authors' analysis ran thus. Repertoire analysis ran in R within a reproducible Nextflow workflow covering QC, data transformation and analysis. LymphoSeq2, an R package for exploring AIRR-Seq data, was used to implement custom analyses. After excluding a handful of samples that yielded fewer than 5000 total TRB sequences, some 190 HIV repertoires remained for analysis. Among the roughly 190 retained HIV repertoires, approximately 57 were collected before ART initiation and about 130 were collected after ART initiation. Each repertoire was downsampled to 5000 TRB nucleotide sequences, and summary statistics were averaged across 100 downsampling iterations. Only TRB sequences with CDR3 regions of at least seven amino acids were retained for analysis. Diversity was measured with a Shannon entropy-derived clonality score and the Gini coefficient. In the repertoire networks, any two of the top 5000 CDR3 amino acid sequences were linked whenever the two sequences differed by an edit distance of one. GLIPH2 predicted antigen specificity groups and MHC restriction for TRB CDR3 amino acid sequences. To flag known associations with CMV, EBV, HIV or tissue antigens, CDR3 amino acid sequences were compared against VDJdb and McPAS-TCR. Pre-ART, post-ART and control groups were compared with Wilcoxon signed-rank tests and Holm-Bonferroni correction. Here the immuneACCESS table is served through TCRdb, limited to in-frame sequences with V and J called. Missing clones are a known gap in these copies; in checked studies unresolved V genes cover under half, and the rest lacks a known reason. That table gives V, J and clone size, and the DNA gave D and trimming. Recorded for this sample are 25,000 to 30,000 clones; more than 85% of them occurred a single time. Of the sample, under 5% falls within the top ten clones.

This TCR derives from a man aged 35-49 years with HIV. The sample was unsorted PBMCs, taken approximately 2.7 years after starting antiretroviral therapy. This chain is built from TRBV28 and TRBJ2-3; 9 middle bases align to TRBD1. The DNA sequence is given as TGTGCCAGCACCTTAAATCCGGGACAGGGAAAAGGATTCGATACGCAGTATTTT. This translates into CASTLNPGQGKGFDTQYF.